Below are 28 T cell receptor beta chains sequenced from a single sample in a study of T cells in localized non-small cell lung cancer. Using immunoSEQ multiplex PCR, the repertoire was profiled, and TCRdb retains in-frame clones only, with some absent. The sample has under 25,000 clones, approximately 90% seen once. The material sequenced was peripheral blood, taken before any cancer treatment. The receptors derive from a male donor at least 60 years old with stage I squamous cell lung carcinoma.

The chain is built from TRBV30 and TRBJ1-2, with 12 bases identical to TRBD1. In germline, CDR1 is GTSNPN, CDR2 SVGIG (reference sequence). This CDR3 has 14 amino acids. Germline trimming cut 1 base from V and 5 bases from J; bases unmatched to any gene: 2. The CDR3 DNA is TGTGCCTGGAGTGGGGGACAGGGGGCGTATGGCTACACCTTC. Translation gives CAWSGGQGAYGYTF. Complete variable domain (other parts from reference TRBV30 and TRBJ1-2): SQTIHQWPATLVQPVGSPLSLECTVEGTSNPNLYWYRQAAGRGLQLLFYSVGIGQISSEVPQNLSASRPQDRQFILSSKKLLLSDSGFYLCAWSGGQGAYGYTFGSGTRLTVV.

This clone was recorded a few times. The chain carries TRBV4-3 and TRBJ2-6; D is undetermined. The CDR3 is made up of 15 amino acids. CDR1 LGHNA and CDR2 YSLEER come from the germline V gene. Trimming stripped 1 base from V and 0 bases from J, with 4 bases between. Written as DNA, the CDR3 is TGCGCCAGCAGCCAAGGGTTCTCTGGGGCCAACGTCCTGACTTTC. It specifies CASSQGFSGANVLTF.

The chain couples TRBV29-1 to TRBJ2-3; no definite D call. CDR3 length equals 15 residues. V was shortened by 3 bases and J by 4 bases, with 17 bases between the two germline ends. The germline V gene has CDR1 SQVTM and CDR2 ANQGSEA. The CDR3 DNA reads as TGCAGCGTTGAGGGTGGGTCGAGGAGCGCAGATACGCAGTATTTT. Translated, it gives CSVEGGSRSADTQYF.

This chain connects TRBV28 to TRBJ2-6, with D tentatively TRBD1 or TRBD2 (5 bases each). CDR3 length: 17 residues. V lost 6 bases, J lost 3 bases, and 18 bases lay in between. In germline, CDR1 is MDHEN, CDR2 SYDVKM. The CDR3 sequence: CASSTSGLRDGANVLTF. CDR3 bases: TGTGCCAGCAGCACCTCAGGGTTGAGGGATGGGGCCAACGTCCTGACTTTC.

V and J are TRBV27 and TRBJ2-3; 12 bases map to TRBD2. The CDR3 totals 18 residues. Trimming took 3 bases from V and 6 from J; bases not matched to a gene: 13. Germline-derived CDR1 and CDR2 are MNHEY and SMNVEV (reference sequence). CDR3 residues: CASSFWVTSGSLEDTQYF. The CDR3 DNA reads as TGTGCCAGCAGTTTTTGGGTGACTAGCGGGAGTCTGGAGGATACGCAGTATTTT.

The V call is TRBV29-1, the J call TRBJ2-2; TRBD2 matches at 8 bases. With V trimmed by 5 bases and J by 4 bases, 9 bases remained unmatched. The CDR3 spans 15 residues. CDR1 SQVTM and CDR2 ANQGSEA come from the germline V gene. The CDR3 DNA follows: TGCAGCGTTCCTCGGGGGGGTCTAAGCACCGGGGAGCTGTTTTTT. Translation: CSVPRGGLSTGELFF.

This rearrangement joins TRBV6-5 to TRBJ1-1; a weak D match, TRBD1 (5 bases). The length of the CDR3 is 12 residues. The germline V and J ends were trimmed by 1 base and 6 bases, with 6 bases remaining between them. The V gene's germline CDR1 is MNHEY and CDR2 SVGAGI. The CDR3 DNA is TGTGCCAGCAGTTACTGGGGCGCTGAAGCTTTCTTT. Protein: CASSYWGAEAFF.

This CDR3 is CASSQGGVTDTQYF. Here the CDR3 DNA reads TGCGCCAGCAGCCAGGGGGGAGTCACAGATACGCAGTATTTT. This chain joins TRBV4-3 and TRBJ2-3; D is possibly TRBD2 (6 bases). The length of the CDR3 is 14 residues. CDR1 is LGHNA, CDR2 YSLEER, per germline. V was pared by 3 bases and J by 2 bases, with 9 bases between.

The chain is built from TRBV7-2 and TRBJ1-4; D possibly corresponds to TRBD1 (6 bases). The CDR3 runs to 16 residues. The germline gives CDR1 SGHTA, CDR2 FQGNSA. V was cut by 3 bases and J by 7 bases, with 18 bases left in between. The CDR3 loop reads CASSFLGWGAGEKLFF. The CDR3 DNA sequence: TGTGCCAGCAGCTTTTTGGGGTGGGGGGCCGGTGAAAAACTGTTTTTT.

The CDR3 sequence is CASSGSWVTGELFF. The CDR3 region has the DNA TGTGCCAGTAGTGGTTCGTGGGTGACCGGGGAGCTGTTTTTT. This sequence joins TRBV19 and TRBJ2-2, with D uncertain. Germline CDR1 is LNHDA and CDR2 is SQIVND (reference sequence). The CDR3 runs to 14 residues. Trimming removed 5 bases at V and 5 bases at J, with 12 bases between.

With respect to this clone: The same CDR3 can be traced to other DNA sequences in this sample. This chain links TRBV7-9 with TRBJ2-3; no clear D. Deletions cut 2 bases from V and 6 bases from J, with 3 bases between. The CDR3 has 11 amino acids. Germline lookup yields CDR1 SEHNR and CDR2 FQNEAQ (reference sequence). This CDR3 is CASSLSDTQYF. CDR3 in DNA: TGTGCCAGCAGCTTAAGTGATACGCAGTATTTT.

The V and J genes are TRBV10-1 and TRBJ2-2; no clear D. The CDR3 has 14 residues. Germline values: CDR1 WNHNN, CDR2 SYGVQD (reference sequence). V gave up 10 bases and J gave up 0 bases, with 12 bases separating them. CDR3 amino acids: CATSEVANTGELFF. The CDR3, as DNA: TGCGCCACCAGCGAGGTAGCGAACACCGGGGAGCTGTTTTTT.

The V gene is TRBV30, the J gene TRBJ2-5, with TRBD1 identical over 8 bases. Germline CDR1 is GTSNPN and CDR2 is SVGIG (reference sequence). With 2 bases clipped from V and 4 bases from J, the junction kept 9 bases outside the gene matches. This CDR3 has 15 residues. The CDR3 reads CAWSIRTGRRETQYF. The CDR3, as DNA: TGTGCCTGGAGTATACGGACAGGGAGAAGAGAGACCCAGTACTTC.

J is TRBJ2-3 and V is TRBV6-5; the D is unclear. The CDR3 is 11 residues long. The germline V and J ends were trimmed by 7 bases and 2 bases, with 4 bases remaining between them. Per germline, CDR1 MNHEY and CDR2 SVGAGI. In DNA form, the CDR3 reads TGTGCCAGCACAAACACAGATACGCAGTATTTT. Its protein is CASTNTDTQYF.

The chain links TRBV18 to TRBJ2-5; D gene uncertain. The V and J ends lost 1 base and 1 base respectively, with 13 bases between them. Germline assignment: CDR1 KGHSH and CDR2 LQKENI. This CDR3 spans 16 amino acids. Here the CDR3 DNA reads TGTGCCAGCTCACCACTCTTTACAATTCCCCAAGAGACCCAGTACTTC. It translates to CASSPLFTIPQETQYF.

CDR3 sequence (DNA): TGCAGCGTTGAAGACCCCGACTCAGGCAGTGACGAGCAGTACTTC. It yields the protein CSVEDPDSGSDEQYF. This rearrangement joins TRBV29-1 to TRBJ2-7; D gene unclear. The CDR3 is 15 residues long. Germline V gives CDR1 SQVTM, CDR2 ANQGSEA. V was shortened by 0 bases and J by 5 bases, with 17 bases between the two germline ends.

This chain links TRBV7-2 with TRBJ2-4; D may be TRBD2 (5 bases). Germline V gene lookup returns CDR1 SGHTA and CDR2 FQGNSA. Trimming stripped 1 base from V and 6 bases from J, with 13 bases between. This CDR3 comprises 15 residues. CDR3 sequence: CASSLEGVGVNIQYF. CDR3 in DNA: TGTGCCAGCAGCTTAGAAGGAGTCGGGGTAAACATTCAGTACTTC.

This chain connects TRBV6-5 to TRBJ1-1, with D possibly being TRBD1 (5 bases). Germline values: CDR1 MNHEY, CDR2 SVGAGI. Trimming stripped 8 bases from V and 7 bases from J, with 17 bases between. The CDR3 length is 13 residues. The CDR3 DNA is TGTGCCAGCTTCCACTGGGGGGGGAGTGAAGCTTTCTTT. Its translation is CASFHWGGSEAFF.

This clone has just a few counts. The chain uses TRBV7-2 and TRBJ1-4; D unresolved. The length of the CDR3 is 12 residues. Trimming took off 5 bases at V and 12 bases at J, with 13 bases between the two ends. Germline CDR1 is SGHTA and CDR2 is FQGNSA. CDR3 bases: TGTGCCAGCAGCCCAAAGGCTGGCGAACTGTTTTTT. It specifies CASSPKAGELFF.

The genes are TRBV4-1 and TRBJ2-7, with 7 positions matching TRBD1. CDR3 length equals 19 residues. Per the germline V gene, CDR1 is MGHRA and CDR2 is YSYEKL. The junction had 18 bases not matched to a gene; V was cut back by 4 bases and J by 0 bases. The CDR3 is CASSRSHRGSGSSSYEQYF. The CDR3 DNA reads TGCGCCAGCAGCCGAAGTCACAGGGGATCGGGATCGAGCTCCTACGAGCAGTACTTC.

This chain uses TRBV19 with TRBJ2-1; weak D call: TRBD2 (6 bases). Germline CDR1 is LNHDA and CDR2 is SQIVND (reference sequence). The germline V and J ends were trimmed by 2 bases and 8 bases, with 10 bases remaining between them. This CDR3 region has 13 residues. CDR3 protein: CASSISGRDEQFF. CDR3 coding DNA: TGTGCCAGTAGTATAAGCGGGCGAGATGAGCAGTTCTTC.

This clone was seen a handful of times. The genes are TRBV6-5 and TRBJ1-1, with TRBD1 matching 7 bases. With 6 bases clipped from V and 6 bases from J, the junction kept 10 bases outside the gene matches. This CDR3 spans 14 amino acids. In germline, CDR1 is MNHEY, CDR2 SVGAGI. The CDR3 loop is CASSLLDRAAEAFF. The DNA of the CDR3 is TGTGCCAGCAGCCTCCTCGACAGGGCCGCTGAAGCTTTCTTT.

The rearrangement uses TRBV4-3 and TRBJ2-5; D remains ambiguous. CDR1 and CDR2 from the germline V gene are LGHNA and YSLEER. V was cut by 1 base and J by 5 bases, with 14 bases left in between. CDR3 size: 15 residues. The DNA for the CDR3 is TGCGCCAGCAGCCAAGGGGTAGGGTTTGGTGAGACCCAGTACTTC. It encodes CASSQGVGFGETQYF.

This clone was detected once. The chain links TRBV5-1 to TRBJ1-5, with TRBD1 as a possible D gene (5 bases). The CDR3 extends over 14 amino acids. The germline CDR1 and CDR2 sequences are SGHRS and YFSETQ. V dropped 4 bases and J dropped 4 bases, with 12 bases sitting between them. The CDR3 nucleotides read TGCGCCAGCAGCACGTCGGGGCTTAATCAGCCCCAGCATTTT. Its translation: CASSTSGLNQPQHF.

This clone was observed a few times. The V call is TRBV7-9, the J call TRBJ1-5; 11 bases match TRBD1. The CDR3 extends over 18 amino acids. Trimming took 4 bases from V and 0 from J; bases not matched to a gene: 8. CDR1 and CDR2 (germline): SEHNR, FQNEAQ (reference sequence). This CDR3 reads CASSSGTGGGYSNQPQHF. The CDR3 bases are TGTGCCAGCAGCTCCGGGACAGGGGGAGGATATAGCAATCAGCCCCAGCATTTT.

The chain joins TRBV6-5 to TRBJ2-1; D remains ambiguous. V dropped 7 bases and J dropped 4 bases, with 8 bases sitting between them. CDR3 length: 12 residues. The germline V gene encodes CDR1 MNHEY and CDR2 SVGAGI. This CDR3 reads CASTSLYNEQFF. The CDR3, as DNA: TGTGCCAGCACCTCCCTTTACAATGAGCAGTTCTTC.

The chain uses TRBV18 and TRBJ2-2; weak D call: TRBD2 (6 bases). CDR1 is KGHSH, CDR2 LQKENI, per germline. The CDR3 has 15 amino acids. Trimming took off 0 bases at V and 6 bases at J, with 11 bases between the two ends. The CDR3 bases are TGTGCCAGCTCACCACCCTCTGGGGGGTCCGGGGAGCTGTTTTTT. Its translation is CASSPPSGGSGELFF. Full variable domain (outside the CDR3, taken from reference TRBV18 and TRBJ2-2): NAGVMQNPRHLVRRRGQEARLRCSPMKGHSHVYWYRQLPEEGLKFMVYLQKENIIDESGMPKERFSAEFPKEGPSILRIQQVVRGDSAAYFCASSPPSGGSGELFFGEGSRLTVL.

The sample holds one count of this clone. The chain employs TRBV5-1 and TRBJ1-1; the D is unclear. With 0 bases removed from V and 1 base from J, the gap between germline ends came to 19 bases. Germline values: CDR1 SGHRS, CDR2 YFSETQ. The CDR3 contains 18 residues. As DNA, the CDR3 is TGCGCCAGCAGCTTGGTCCGCCTGACGTCGGACGGGAACACTGAAGCTTTCTTT. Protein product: CASSLVRLTSDGNTEAFF.